This TCR beta chain comes out of a study of technical replicates of blood from a few donors. TCRdb keeps only in-frame clones here, not all; method: immunoSEQ multiplex PCR. The sample lists about 62,000 clones; around nine tenths were seen once. Germline loops: CDR1 SGHTA, CDR2 FQGNSA. The CDR3 extends over 16 amino acids. The trim removed 2 bases at V and 9 bases at J, leaving 12 bases unmatched. The chain joins TRBV7-2 to TRBJ2-1; 8 bases match TRBD2. Sequences were obtained from PBMCs. The TCR was taken from a human donor in good health. Some clones in this sample may be carry-over from other donors' samples. The CDR3 here is CASSLRGLADVTEQFF. CDR3 bases: TGTGCCAGCAGCTTAAGAGGACTAGCAGATGTAACTGAGCAGTTCTTC.